Included here is one TCR beta chain sequence, with context. These data come from a study of blood T cell repertoires in COVID-19. The CDR3 is 14 residues long. V was pared by 5 bases and J by 7 bases, with 18 bases between. CDR1 MNHEY and CDR2 SVGAGI come from the germline V gene. Generated by immunoSEQ multiplex PCR, the TCRdb table keeps only in-frame clones and is missing some. This sample has tens of thousands of clones, with less than 90% found just once. The TCR was taken from a woman aged 60-70 years with acute or convalescent COVID-19. Sample: peripheral blood. J is TRBJ2-7 and V is TRBV6-5, with a possible D match to TRBD1 (7 bases). The CDR3 sequence is CASSRRQGRGEQYF. CDR3 DNA sequence: TGTGCCAGCAGTCGCCGACAGGGACGGGGGGAGCAGTACTTC.